The source of this T cell receptor beta chain is a study of CD8+CD57+ T cells in acquired aplastic anemia. Study-wide background: Sorted CD4+ and CD8+ cell DNA averaged approximately 3.2 ug.

Profiling of TCR beta VDJ combinations and CDR3 sequences used genomic DNA as template. TCRdb reanalysed the reads using MiXCR and keeps one entry per CDR3 protein. This sample has 200,000 or so distinct CDR3 sequences; 55% to 70% occur once, and the top ten carry 46%. The germline CDR1 and CDR2 sequences are LNHNV and YYDKDF (reference sequence). Trimming left V 3 bases short and J 3 bases short, with 15 bases between. There are 15 residues in the CDR3. The TCR originated in a human donor with severe aplastic anemia or a healthy control (not recorded which). This rearrangement joins TRBV15 to TRBJ2-7; D uncertain. The material sequenced was sorted CD4+, CD8+, or CD8+CD57+ T cells (not recorded which) from PBMCs. CDR3: CATSSQAQPGYEQYF. Written as DNA, the CDR3 is TGTGCCACCAGCAGCCAAGCACAGCCAGGCTACGAGCAGTACTTC.